These 9 T cell receptor beta chains share one sample of origin, sequenced in a study of T-cell memory formation after mild COVID-19. In TCRdb, the 5' RACE reads were re-called with MiXCR into one record per CDR3 protein. The repertoire holds 250,000 to 350,000 distinct CDR3 sequences, 15% to 20% seen once, with 21% in the top ten. The sample comprised PBMCs or a T cell subset sorted from them (not recorded which). The origin of the receptors is a man younger than 35 who had mild COVID-19 (a few samples of this study predate the infection). Cell type and time point are not known.

This clonotype was detected only a few times. The chain recombines TRBV3-1 with TRBJ2-5; 7 nucleotides line up with TRBD2. The V gene's germline CDR1 is LGHDT and CDR2 YNNKEL (reference sequence). The V segment lost 0 bases and the J segment 3 bases; nucleotides outside the gene matches: 10. The CDR3 totals 17 residues. CDR3: CASSQDARFAGEETQYF. CDR3 bases: TGTGCCAGCAGCCAAGACGCAAGATTTGCGGGAGAAGAGACCCAGTACTTC.

The rearrangement uses TRBV12-3 or TRBV12-4 and TRBJ1-1, with D tentatively TRBD1 (5 bases). This CDR3 is 14 amino acids long. The V and J ends lost 10 bases and 4 bases respectively, with 19 bases between them. DNA of the CDR3: TGTGCCACCACCGAGTATCTTGGGGCCACTGAAGCTTTCTTT. The encoded protein is CATTEYLGATEAFF.

This clonotype was seen more than once but under ten times. The genes are TRBV4-2 and TRBJ1-1, with TRBD1 as a possible D gene (5 bases). Germline-derived CDR1 and CDR2 are LGHNA and YNFKEQ. V dropped 1 base and J dropped 3 bases, with 12 bases sitting between them. CDR3 length: 15 residues. The CDR3: CASSQAPAGDTEAFF. Written as DNA, the CDR3 is TGTGCCAGCAGCCAAGCCCCAGCGGGGGACACTGAAGCTTTCTTT.

The chain combines TRBV18 with TRBJ2-3; D remains ambiguous. This CDR3 is built from 13 residues. Trimming stripped 0 bases from V and 4 bases from J, with 5 bases between. Germline V gene lookup returns CDR1 KGHSH and CDR2 LQKENI. The CDR3 nucleotides read TGTGCCAGCTCACCACCGACTTCAGATACGCAGTATTTT. Translating gives CASSPPTSDTQYF. Based on the CDR3 plus reference TRBV18 and TRBJ2-3, the full variable domain is NAGVMQNPRHLVRRRGQEARLRCSPMKGHSHVYWYRQLPEEGLKFMVYLQKENIIDESGMPKERFSAEFPKEGPSILRIQQVVRGDSAAYFCASSPPTSDTQYFGPGTRLTVL.

The V call is TRBV15, the J call TRBJ1-6, with TRBD1 matching over 8 bases. Germline V gene lookup returns CDR1 LNHNV and CDR2 YYDKDF (reference sequence). V dropped 3 bases and J dropped 6; count of bases not matched to a gene: 7. This CDR3 is built from 16 residues. The CDR3 DNA reads as TGTGCCACCAGCAGGGGTGGACAGGGTGGTAATTCACCCCTCCACTTT. Its protein is CATSRGGQGGNSPLHF.

This clonotype was recorded only once. This chain joins TRBV25-1 and TRBJ1-4; possible D gene TRBD1, 6 bases. Germline V gene lookup returns CDR1 MGHDK and CDR2 SYGVNS. The CDR3 is 13 amino acids. Trimming removed 8 bases from V and 7 bases from J, with 14 bases in between. Here the CDR3 DNA reads TGTGCCAGCCATCGGGACACCTTTGAAAAACTGTTTTTT. Residues: CASHRDTFEKLFF.

This clonotype occurred a few times. The chain employs TRBV5-4 and TRBJ2-7, with a possible D match to TRBD2 (5 bases). Between the trimmed V and J ends, which lost 2 bases and 5 bases, there was a span of 14 bases. CDR3 length: 14 amino acids. The germline V gene has CDR1 SGHNT and CDR2 YYREEE (reference sequence). The CDR3 spells CASSFGGLPDEQYV. DNA of the CDR3: TGTGCCAGCAGCTTCGGAGGACTCCCGGACGAGCAGTACGTC.

V gene TRBV5-5 combines with J gene TRBJ1-3; tentatively, D is TRBD1 (6 bases). V lost 5 bases to trimming and J lost 4 bases, with 13 bases between them. Germline V gene data show CDR1 as SGHKS and CDR2 as YYEKEE (reference sequence). The CDR3 consists of 14 residues. In DNA, the CDR3 is TGTGCCAGCAGTCCTCGGGGGCGAGGAAACACCATATATTTT. Residues: CASSPRGRGNTIYF.

The V and J genes are TRBV28 and TRBJ2-3, with D tentatively TRBD2 (5 bases). Trimming shortened V by 7 bases and J by 2 bases, and 10 bases separated the two germline ends. This CDR3 spans 13 amino acids. CDR1 MDHEN and CDR2 SYDVKM come from the germline V gene. CDR3 bases: TGTGCCAGCACTCCGGGGATCACAGATACGCAGTATTTT. It translates to CASTPGITDTQYF.